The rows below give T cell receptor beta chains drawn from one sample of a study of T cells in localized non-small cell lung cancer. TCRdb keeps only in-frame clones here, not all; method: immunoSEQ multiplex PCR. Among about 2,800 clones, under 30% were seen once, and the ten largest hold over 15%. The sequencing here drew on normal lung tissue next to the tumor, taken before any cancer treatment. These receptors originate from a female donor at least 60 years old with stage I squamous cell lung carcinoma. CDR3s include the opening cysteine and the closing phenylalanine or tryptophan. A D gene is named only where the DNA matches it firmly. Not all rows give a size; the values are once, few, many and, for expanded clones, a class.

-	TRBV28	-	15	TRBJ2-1	CASSLPRGGTDEQFF	TGTGCCAGCAGTCTCCCCAGGGGAGGTACCGATGAGCAGTTCTTC
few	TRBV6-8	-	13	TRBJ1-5	CASTPDGLMAQHF	TGTGCCAGCACCCCGGACGGCTTGATGGCCCAGCATTTT
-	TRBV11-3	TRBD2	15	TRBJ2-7	CASSPNSGSHYEQYF	TGTGCCAGCAGCCCTAACAGCGGGAGTCACTACGAGCAGTACTTC
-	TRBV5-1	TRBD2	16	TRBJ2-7	CASSLGSSGPSYEQYF	TGCGCCAGCAGCTTGGGGTCTAGCGGGCCCTCCTACGAGCAGTACTTC
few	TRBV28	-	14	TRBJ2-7	CASSFEGRAYEQYF	TGTGCCAGCAGTTTTGAGGGTAGGGCCTACGAGCAGTACTTC
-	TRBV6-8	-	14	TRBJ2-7	CASRYATDSYEQYF	TGTGCCAGCCGGTATGCGACAGATAGTTACGAGCAGTACTTC
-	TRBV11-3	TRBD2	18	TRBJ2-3	CASSHWTSGRAWTDTQYF	TGTGCCAGCAGCCACTGGACTAGCGGGAGGGCCTGGACAGATACGCAGTATTTT
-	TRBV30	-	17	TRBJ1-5	CAWSGPPGGRSNQPQHF	TGTGCCTGGAGTGGGCCTCCGGGGGGCCGGAGCAATCAGCCCCAGCATTTT
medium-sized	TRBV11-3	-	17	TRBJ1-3	CASSLEVVAYSGNTIYF	TGTGCCAGCAGCTTAGAAGTAGTAGCTTACTCTGGAAACACCATATATTTT
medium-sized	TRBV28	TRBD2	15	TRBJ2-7	CASLRGREGSHEQYF	TGTGCCAGTCTAAGGGGGCGGGAGGGCAGCCACGAGCAGTACTTC
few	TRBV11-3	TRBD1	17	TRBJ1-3	CASSLGQLPISGNTIYF	TGTGCCAGCAGCTTGGGACAGTTACCGATCTCTGGAAACACCATATATTTT
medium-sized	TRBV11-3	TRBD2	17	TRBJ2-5	CASSFTSWTGREETQYF	TGTGCCAGCAGCTTTACATCTTGGACTGGGAGGGAAGAGACCCAGTACTTC
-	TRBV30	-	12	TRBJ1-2	CAWSVMGSGYTF	TGTGCCTGGAGTGTAATGGGCTCTGGCTACACCTTC
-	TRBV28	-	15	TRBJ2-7	CASRVSVGYSYEQYF	TGTGCCAGCAGGGTGTCGGTCGGATACTCCTACGAGCAGTACTTC
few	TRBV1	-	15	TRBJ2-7	CASSQEGAGGDEQYF	TGCGCCAGCAGCCAAGAGGGCGCGGGGGGCGACGAGCAGTACTTC
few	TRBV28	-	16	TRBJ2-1	CASSSEFRVDYNEQFF	TGTGCCAGCAGTTCCGAATTTAGGGTAGACTACAATGAGCAGTTCTTC
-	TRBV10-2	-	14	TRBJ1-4	CASSHQGQGEKLFF	TGCGCCAGCAGCCACCAGGGCCAGGGTGAAAAACTGTTTTTT
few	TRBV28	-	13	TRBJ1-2	CASSPRTVYGYTF	TGTGCCAGCAGCCCTAGGACAGTCTATGGCTACACCTTC
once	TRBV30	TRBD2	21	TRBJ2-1	CAWTPPAGTSGGRGAYNEQFF	TGTGCCTGGACCCCCCCTGCCGGGACTAGCGGCGGGAGGGGGGCCTACAATGAGCAGTTCTTC
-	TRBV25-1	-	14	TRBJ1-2	CASSERWGPYGYTF	TGTGCCAGCAGTGAACGTTGGGGTCCCTATGGCTACACCTTC
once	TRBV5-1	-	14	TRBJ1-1	CASSLEGWDTEAFF	TGCGCCAGCAGCTTGGAGGGGTGGGACACTGAAGCTTTCTTT
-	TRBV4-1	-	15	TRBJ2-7	CASSQIAESSYEQYF	TGCGCCAGCAGCCAGATAGCGGAGAGCTCCTACGAGCAGTACTTC
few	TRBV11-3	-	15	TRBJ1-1	CASSLRGAGNTEAFF	TGTGCCAGCAGCTTGAGAGGGGCCGGTAACACTGAAGCTTTCTTT
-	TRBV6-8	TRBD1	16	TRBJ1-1	CASTRPGTGARTEAFF	TGTGCCAGCACCAGGCCCGGGACAGGGGCACGCACTGAAGCTTTCTTT
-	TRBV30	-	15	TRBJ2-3	CAWSPWTKNTDTQYF	TGTGCCTGGAGTCCCTGGACTAAAAACACAGATACGCAGTATTTT
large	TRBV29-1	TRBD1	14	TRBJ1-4	CSASSGTANEKLFF	TGCAGCGCATCGTCCGGGACAGCTAATGAAAAACTGTTTTTT
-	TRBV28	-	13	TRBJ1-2	CASRRTANYGYTF	TGTGCCAGCCGACGGACAGCTAACTATGGCTACACCTTC
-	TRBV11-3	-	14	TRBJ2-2	CASSLKHGPGELFF	TGTGCCAGCAGCTTAAAGCACGGGCCCGGGGAGCTGTTTTTT
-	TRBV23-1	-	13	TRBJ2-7	CASSLTGSYEQYF	TGCGCCAGCAGCTTAACAGGCTCCTACGAGCAGTACTTC
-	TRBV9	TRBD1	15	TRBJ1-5	CASSNGQGMNQPQHF	TGTGCCAGCAGTAACGGACAGGGCATGAACCAGCCCCAGCATTTT
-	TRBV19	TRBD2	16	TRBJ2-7	CASSIVRGLAIYEQYF	TGTGCCAGTAGTATAGTGCGGGGACTAGCGATCTACGAGCAGTACTTC
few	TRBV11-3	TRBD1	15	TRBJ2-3	CASSPGGSSTDTQYF	TGTGCCAGCAGCCCAGGGGGCTCCAGCACAGATACGCAGTATTTT
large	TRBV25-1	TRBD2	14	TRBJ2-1	CASSVASGNNEQFF	TGTGCCAGCAGTGTGGCTAGCGGTAACAATGAGCAGTTCTTC
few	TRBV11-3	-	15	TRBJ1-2	CASSPPGGTLVGYTF	TGTGCCAGCAGCCCCCCCGGCGGGACTTTAGTTGGCTACACCTTC
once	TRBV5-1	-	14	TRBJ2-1	CASKAGTENNEQFF	TGCGCCAGCAAAGCCGGGACGGAGAACAATGAGCAGTTCTTC
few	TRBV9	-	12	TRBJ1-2	CASSLNSYGYTF	TGTGCCAGCAGCCTCAACTCCTATGGCTACACCTTC
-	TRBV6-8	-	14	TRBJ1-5	CASSYSGLIQPQHF	TGTGCCAGCAGTTACTCGGGCCTTATACAGCCCCAGCATTTT